Each of the 25 T cell receptor beta chains below was sequenced from the same sample in a study of blood T cell repertoires in COVID-19 (TCRdb year 2020). Library generation was performed with the immunoSEQ multiplex PCR assay. Entries here come from immuneACCESS through TCRdb and include only in-frame sequences with V and J called. Some clones fail to appear in such tables; in the studies checked, an unresolved V gene covers under half of the shortfall, and the cause of the remainder is unknown. For this sample the table gives 150,000 to 200,000 clones, of which more than 80% were detected only once. About 2% of the sample belongs to the ten largest clones. The source material was peripheral blood. Receptors were obtained from a woman aged 55-75 years with COVID-19, enrolled during active disease.

The chain is built from TRBV19 and TRBJ1-3; TRBD1 agrees at 8 bases. The CDR3 sequence is 15 residues long. Losses at the gene ends were 9 bases for V and 2 bases for J; bases not matched to a gene: 9. Germline values: CDR1 LNHDA, CDR2 SQIVND (reference sequence). In DNA form, the CDR3 reads TGTGCCAGCCAGAACGACAGGGGCACTGGAAACACCATATATTTT. The encoded protein is CASQNDRGTGNTIYF.

The rearrangement joins TRBV5-4 to TRBJ1-4; TRBD1 aligns across 7 bases. J was trimmed by 5 bases and V by 6 bases; bases with no gene match: 7. The CDR3 loop spans 14 amino acids. Germline V gene sequence: CDR1 SGHNT, CDR2 YYREEE (reference sequence). The CDR3 sequence is CASTFDRANEKLFF. CDR3 nucleotide sequence: TGTGCCAGCACCTTCGACAGGGCCAATGAAAAACTGTTTTTT.

The chain is built from TRBV6-2 or TRBV6-3 and TRBJ2-2; 7 nucleotides align to TRBD1. The V segment lost 0 bases and the J segment 1 base; nucleotides outside the gene matches: 2. The CDR3 covers 16 residues. Germline lookup yields CDR1 MNHEY and CDR2 SVGEGT. This CDR3 is CASSYSRQGNTGELFF. The CDR3, as DNA: TGTGCCAGCAGTTACTCGAGACAGGGGAACACCGGGGAGCTGTTTTTT.

This rearrangement joins TRBV11-3 to TRBJ2-5; 9 bases match TRBD2. After removal of 5 bases from V and 5 bases from J, the junction contained 9 bases not matched to a gene. CDR1 SGHNT and CDR2 YENEEA come from the germline V gene. The CDR3 contains 15 residues. The CDR3: CASSLARGGVETQYF. CDR3 DNA sequence: TGTGCCAGCAGCCTGGCCCGCGGGGGGGTGGAGACCCAGTACTTC.

This chain joins TRBV7-6 and TRBJ2-7; D perhaps matches TRBD1 (6 bases). The germline CDR1 and CDR2 sequences are SGHVS and FNYEAQ. V dropped 4 bases and J dropped 3 bases, with 16 bases sitting between them. This CDR3 spans 15 amino acids. DNA of the CDR3: TGTGCCAGCAGCTCCCACAGGGAGAGGTTCTACGAGCAGTACTTC. Encoded protein: CASSSHRERFYEQYF.

This clone was picked up one time. The J gene is TRBJ2-5, the V gene TRBV15; 8 bases map to TRBD1. The germline CDR1 and CDR2 sequences are LNHNV and YYDKDF (reference sequence). V lost 8 bases and J lost 0; bases outside the gene matches: 2. This CDR3 has 13 amino acids. This CDR3 is CATWGQDQETQYF. In DNA form, the CDR3 reads TGTGCCACCTGGGGACAGGACCAAGAGACCCAGTACTTC.

The V and J genes are TRBV5-1 and TRBJ1-2; 10 nucleotides line up with TRBD1. With 4 bases clipped from V and 7 bases from J, the junction kept 7 bases outside the gene matches. CDR1 and CDR2 (germline): SGHRS, YFSETQ. The CDR3 has 14 amino acids. CDR3 nucleotide sequence: TGCGCCAGCAGCCGGACAGGGGGAAAGGGTGGCTACACCTTC. Encoded protein: CASSRTGGKGGYTF. The full variable domain, its missing parts supplied by reference TRBV5-1 and TRBJ1-2, is KAGVTQTPRYLIKTRGQQVTLSCSPISGHRSVSWYQQTPGQGLQFLFEYFSETQRNKGNFPGRFSGRQFSNSRSEMNVSTLELGDSALYLCASSRTGGKGGYTFGSGTRLTVV.

The chain joins TRBV7-2 to TRBJ1-5; TRBD1 is a possible D gene (5 bases). V was cut by 0 bases and J by 0 bases, with 9 bases left in between. The CDR3 runs 16 residues. Germline lookup yields CDR1 SGHTA and CDR2 FQGNSA. This CDR3 is CASSLASGNSNQPQHF. In DNA form, the CDR3 reads TGTGCCAGCAGCTTAGCGTCAGGGAATAGCAATCAGCCCCAGCATTTT.

The rearrangement links TRBV4-3 to TRBJ2-7; D remains unclear. The CDR3 runs to 13 residues. V was trimmed by 1 base and J by 3 bases, leaving 7 bases between them. The germline gives CDR1 LGHNA, CDR2 YSLEER. The CDR3 sequence: CASSQVWSYEQYF. The CDR3 DNA reads as TGCGCCAGCAGCCAAGTCTGGAGCTACGAGCAGTACTTC.

This chain connects TRBV11-1 to TRBJ2-3; TRBD1 agrees at 12 bases. Trimming at V came to 4 bases and at J to 12 bases, leaving 5 bases not matched to a gene. The CDR3 sequence is 13 residues long. Germline V gives CDR1 SGHAT, CDR2 FQDESV (reference sequence). The chain's CDR3 is CASSSRDRGRQYF. DNA of the CDR3: TGTGCCAGCAGCTCCCGGGACAGGGGGCGACAGTATTTT.

The CDR3 here is CASSLDERLYTEAFF. The CDR3 coding sequence is TGTGCCAGCAGCTTGGACGAGAGACTATACACTGAAGCTTTCTTT. V usage is TRBV5-6 and J usage is TRBJ1-1; D gene ambiguous. This CDR3 is 15 amino acids long. Trimming took off 0 bases at V and 3 bases at J, with 12 bases between the two ends. Germline V CDR1 and CDR2: SGHDT, YYEEEE. The entire variable domain, with the rest obtained from reference TRBV5-6 and TRBJ1-1, is as follows: DAGVTQSPTHLIKTRGQQVTLRCSPKSGHDTVSWYQQALGQGPQFIFQYYEEEERQRGNFPDRFSGHQFPNYSSELNVNALLLGDSALYLCASSLDERLYTEAFFGQGTRLTVV.

The V and J genes are TRBV11-1 and TRBJ1-1; D is unresolved. The CDR3 spans 16 residues. V was shortened by 2 bases and J by 2 bases, with 15 bases between the two germline ends. The germline CDR1 and CDR2 sequences are SGHAT and FQDESV (reference sequence). The DNA of the CDR3 is TGTGCCAGCAGCTTAAGTCGTGGGCATCTAAACACTGAAGCTTTCTTT. Encoded protein: CASSLSRGHLNTEAFF. Based on the CDR3 plus reference TRBV11-1 and TRBJ1-1, the full variable domain is EAEVAQSPRYKITEKSQAVAFWCDPISGHATLYWYRQILGQGPELLVQFQDESVVDDSQLPKDRFSAERLKGVDSTLKIQPAELGDSAMYLCASSLSRGHLNTEAFFGQGTRLTVV.

The J gene is TRBJ2-1, the V gene TRBV7-2; TRBD2 might be the D (7 bases). Trimming took 6 bases from V and 2 from J, leaving 17 bases between them. Germline V lookup: CDR1 SGHTA, CDR2 FQGNSA. This CDR3 is 16 amino acids long. The CDR3, as DNA: TGTGCCAGCAGGGCGGCTGGCGGGGGCACCTACAATGAGCAGTTCTTC. Translating it yields CASRAAGGGTYNEQFF.

This chain joins TRBV2 and TRBJ1-6, with D possibly TRBD1 on 5 matching bases. Deletions cut 7 bases from V and 9 bases from J, with 19 bases between. The CDR3 totals 15 residues. Germline CDR1 is SNHLY and CDR2 is FYNNEI. The CDR3 sequence: CASNLGGVRASPLHF. The CDR3 nucleotides are TGTGCCAGCAACCTCGGGGGAGTTAGGGCTTCACCCCTCCACTTT.

The chain couples TRBV13 to TRBJ1-1; D remains unclear. Trimming cost V 5 bases and J 0 bases, with 7 bases left between them. CDR1 and CDR2 (germline): PRHDT, FYEKMQ (reference sequence). CDR3 size: 13 residues. CDR3 residues: CASSPPLNTEAFF. The CDR3 coding sequence is TGTGCCAGCAGCCCCCCCTTGAACACTGAAGCTTTCTTT.

Concerning this clone itself: The same CDR3 arises from other DNA sequences in this sample as well. The chain uses TRBV7-2 and TRBJ1-1, with D possibly being TRBD1 (5 bases). From germline, CDR1 is SGHTA and CDR2 FQGNSA. CDR3 length: 13 residues. The V end lost 1 base, the J end lost 5 bases, and 8 bases lay between the germline ends. The CDR3 spells CASSLGGGTEAFF. The CDR3 DNA is TGTGCCAGCAGCTTAGGGGGGGGTACTGAAGCTTTCTTT.

The rearrangement links TRBV6-5 to TRBJ1-5; D is uncertain. V dropped 5 bases and J dropped 0 bases, with 8 bases sitting between them. Germline V gene lookup returns CDR1 MNHEY and CDR2 SVGAGI. CDR3 size: 14 residues. CDR3 in amino acids: CASSRQPSNQPQHF. Written as DNA, the CDR3 is TGTGCCAGCAGTCGACAACCTAGCAATCAGCCCCAGCATTTT.

V is TRBV3-1 (or the pseudogene TRBV3-2) and J is TRBJ1-6; D is undetermined. Trimming took 2 bases from V and 1 from J, leaving 6 bases between them. Germline lookup yields CDR1 LGHDT and CDR2 YNNKEL (reference sequence). The CDR3 runs to 15 residues. The CDR3 reads CASSQQVSYNSPLHF. CDR3 sequence (DNA): TGTGCCAGCAGCCAACAGGTTTCCTATAATTCACCCCTCCACTTT.

The chain joins TRBV19 to TRBJ1-3; the D gene is possibly TRBD1 (5 bases). Germline values: CDR1 LNHDA, CDR2 SQIVND (reference sequence). The CDR3 extends over 18 amino acids. Trimming pared 7 bases from V and 0 bases from J, leaving 22 bases between. The CDR3 region is CASTPSQGLPISGNTIYF. The CDR3 coding sequence is TGTGCCAGTACTCCAAGCCAGGGACTTCCCATCTCTGGAAACACCATATATTTT.

The sample holds one count of this clone. J is TRBJ1-5 and V is TRBV28, with 9 bases identical to TRBD1. CDR3 length: 15 residues. V lost 6 bases and J lost 8; bases outside the gene matches: 11. Germline V CDR1 and CDR2: MDHEN, SYDVKM. The CDR3 loop reads CASSLPGQGKKPQHF. CDR3 in DNA: TGTGCCAGCAGCCTGCCGGGACAGGGTAAAAAGCCCCAGCATTTT.

This chain links TRBV7-3 with TRBJ1-2; 11 positions agree with TRBD1. The V gene end was trimmed by 0 bases and the J gene end by 8 bases; junction bases not matched to a gene: 5. The germline CDR1 and CDR2 sequences are SGHTA and FQGTGA. The CDR3 totals 15 residues. The CDR3: CASSLTPGQGEGYTF. CDR3 DNA sequence: TGTGCCAGCAGCTTAACCCCGGGACAGGGGGAAGGCTACACCTTC.

The chain combines TRBV5-1 with TRBJ1-4, with TRBD1 matching over 12 bases. In germline, CDR1 is SGHRS, CDR2 YFSETQ. The CDR3 totals 16 residues. The ends lost 4 bases at V and 3 bases at J; junction bases unmatched: 4. This CDR3 reads CASSRGQGAANEKLFF. The CDR3 DNA sequence: TGCGCCAGCAGCCGGGGACAGGGGGCAGCTAATGAAAAACTGTTTTTT.

The genes are TRBV5-1 and TRBJ1-2, with TRBD1 matching 9 bases. CDR3 size: 15 residues. V lost 4 bases and J lost 4; bases outside the gene matches: 8. Germline-derived CDR1 and CDR2 are SGHRS and YFSETQ. CDR3: CASSITGGAGYGYTF. In DNA form, the CDR3 reads TGCGCCAGCAGCATAACAGGGGGCGCGGGCTATGGCTACACCTTC.

The chain combines TRBV6-5 with TRBJ1-6; possibly TRBD1 for D (5 bases). Germline V gene lookup returns CDR1 MNHEY and CDR2 SVGAGI. This CDR3 is built from 12 residues. The V gene lost 5 bases and the J gene lost 8 bases, with 7 bases spanning the gap. In DNA form, the CDR3 reads TGTGCCAGCAGTCCGACAGATTCACCCCTCCACTTT. It yields the protein CASSPTDSPLHF.

The rearrangement uses TRBV7-9 and TRBJ2-5; 10 positions match TRBD1. CDR1 is SEHNR and CDR2 is FQNEAQ in the germline V gene (reference sequence). This CDR3 has 14 amino acids. The V gene end was trimmed by 5 bases and the J gene end by 4 bases; junction bases not matched to a gene: 4. This chain's CDR3 is CASSTRTGGETQYF. CDR3 DNA sequence: TGTGCCAGCAGCACCCGGACAGGGGGAGAGACCCAGTACTTC.